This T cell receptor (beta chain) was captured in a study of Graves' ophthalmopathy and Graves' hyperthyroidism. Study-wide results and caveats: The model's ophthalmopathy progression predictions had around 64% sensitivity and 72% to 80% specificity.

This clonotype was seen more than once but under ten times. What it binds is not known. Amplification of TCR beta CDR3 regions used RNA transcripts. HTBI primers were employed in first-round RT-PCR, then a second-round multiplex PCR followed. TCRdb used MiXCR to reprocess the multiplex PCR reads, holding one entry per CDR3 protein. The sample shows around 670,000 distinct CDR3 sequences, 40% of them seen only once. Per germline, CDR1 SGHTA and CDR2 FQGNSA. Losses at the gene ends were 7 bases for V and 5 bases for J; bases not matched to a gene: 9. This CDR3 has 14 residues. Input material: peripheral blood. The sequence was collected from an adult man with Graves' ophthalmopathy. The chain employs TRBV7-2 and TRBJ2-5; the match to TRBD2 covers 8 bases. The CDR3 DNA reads TGTGCCAGCAAAAAGGCAGCGGGAGAGGAGACCCAGTACTTC. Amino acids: CASKKAAGEETQYF.